This T cell receptor (beta chain) was sequenced in a study of cytomegalovirus exposure and HLA in healthy donors. General study points: Later analysis reportedly placed an Asian-associated ancestry cluster below the roughly 700-donor mean in N-insertions.

13 Jbeta primers and 60 Vbeta primers were used for the PCR. Profiled with immunoSEQ multiplex PCR; TCRdb holds only in-frame clones, not every one. The sample records about 270,000 clones, just over 70% being singletons. V lost 3 bases to trimming and J lost 4 bases; unmatched junction nucleotides: 4. This CDR3 spans 14 amino acids. Germline CDR1 and CDR2: SGHNT and YYREEE (reference sequence). On this clone itself: Its cognate antigen is unknown.

V and J are TRBV5-4 and TRBJ1-5, with 7 positions matching TRBD1. The receptor was derived from a female donor in good health and CMV-seronegative. The specimen was PBMCs. Here the CDR3 reads CASSSGGANQPQHF. The CDR3 nucleotides read TGTGCCAGCAGCTCAGGGGGTGCAAATCAGCCCCAGCATTTT.